The entry that follows covers one T cell receptor (beta chain) sequence. Per germline, CDR1 LNHDA and CDR2 SQIVND (reference sequence). This CDR3 comprises 13 residues. The germline V and J ends were trimmed by 6 bases and 4 bases, with 10 bases remaining between them. Clones were sequenced by immunoSEQ multiplex PCR, and TCRdb holds only the in-frame ones, with some missing. The data show 110,000 to 150,000 clones, about nine tenths seen once. The sample belongs to a study of CD4+ T cells in melanoma. The gene calls are TRBV19 and TRBJ1-3; D remains ambiguous. This TCR was sampled from a human donor with melanoma. For the CDR3, the DNA is TGTGCCAGTAGGATTCCGAGGGGAAACACCATATATTTT. This gives the protein CASRIPRGNTIYF. Using reference TRBV19 and TRBJ1-3 for the parts outside the CDR3, the full variable domain is DGGITQSPKYLFRKEGQNVTLSCEQNLNHDAMYWYRQDPGQGLRLIYYSQIVNDFQKGDIAEGYSVSREKKESFPLTVTSAQKNPTAFYLCASRIPRGNTIYFGEGSWLTVV.